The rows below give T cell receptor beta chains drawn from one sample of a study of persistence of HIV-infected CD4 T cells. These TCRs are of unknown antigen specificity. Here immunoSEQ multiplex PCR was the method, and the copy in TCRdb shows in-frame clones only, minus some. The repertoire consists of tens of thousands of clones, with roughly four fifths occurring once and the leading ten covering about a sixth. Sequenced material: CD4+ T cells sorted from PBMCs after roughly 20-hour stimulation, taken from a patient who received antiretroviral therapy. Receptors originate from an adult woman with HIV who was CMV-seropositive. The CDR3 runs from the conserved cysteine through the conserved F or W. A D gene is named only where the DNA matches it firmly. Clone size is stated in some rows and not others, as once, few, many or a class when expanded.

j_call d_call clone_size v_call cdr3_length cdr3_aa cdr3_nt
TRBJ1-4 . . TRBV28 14 CASSSPGGSEKLFF TGTGCCAGCAGTTCGCCCGGGGGGAGTGAAAAACTGTTTTTT
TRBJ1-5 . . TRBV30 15 CAWSGGRGSNQPQHF TGTGCCTGGAGTGGGGGTAGGGGAAGCAATCAGCCCCAGCATTTT
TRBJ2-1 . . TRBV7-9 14 CASSLDRAYNEQFF TGTGCCAGCAGCTTAGACAGGGCCTACAATGAGCAGTTCTTC
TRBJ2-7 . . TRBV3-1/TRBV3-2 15 CASSRSSDPSYEQYF TGTGCCAGCAGCCGCTCTAGCGACCCCTCCTACGAGCAGTACTTC
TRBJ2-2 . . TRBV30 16 CAWGLERKSNTGELFF TGTGCCTGGGGATTGGAGCGGAAATCGAACACCGGGGAGCTGTTTTTT
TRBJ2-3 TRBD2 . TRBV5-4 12 CASSLAGYTQYF TGTGCCAGCAGCTTAGCGGGGTATACGCAGTATTTT
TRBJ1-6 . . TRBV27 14 CASSPRLRNSPLHF TGTGCCAGCAGTCCACGGCTTCGTAATTCACCCCTCCACTTT
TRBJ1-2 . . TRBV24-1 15 CATSEAGYTNYGYTF TGTGCCACCAGTGAAGCGGGGTACACTAACTATGGCTACACCTTC
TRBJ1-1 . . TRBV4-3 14 CASSQLQGNTEAFF TGCGCCAGCAGCCAACTACAGGGGAACACTGAAGCTTTCTTT
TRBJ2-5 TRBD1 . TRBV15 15 CATSREDRGQETQYF TGTGCCACCAGCAGAGAAGACAGGGGCCAAGAGACCCAGTACTTC
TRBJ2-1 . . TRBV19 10 CASSGDEQFF TGTGCCAGTAGTGGGGATGAGCAGTTCTTC
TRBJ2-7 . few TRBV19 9 CAPPGEQYF TGTGCCCCACCCGGCGAGCAGTACTTC
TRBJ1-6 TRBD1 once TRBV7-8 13 CASRGQGDSPLHF TGTGCCAGCAGGGGACAGGGGGACTCACCCCTCCACTTT
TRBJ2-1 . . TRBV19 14 CASKGRTMLNEQFF TGTGCCAGTAAAGGGAGGACTATGCTCAATGAGCAGTTCTTC
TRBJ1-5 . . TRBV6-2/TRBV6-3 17 CASSYSRAGGNNQPQHF TGTGCCAGCAGTTACTCGCGGGCTGGGGGGAACAATCAGCCCCAGCATTTT
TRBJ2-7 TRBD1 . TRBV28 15 CATNPRDRAPLEQYF TGTGCCACCAATCCCCGGGACAGGGCTCCTCTGGAGCAGTACTTC
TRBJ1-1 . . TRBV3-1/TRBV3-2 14 CASSQVQGTTEAFF TGTGCCAGCAGCCAAGTTCAGGGAACCACTGAAGCTTTCTTT
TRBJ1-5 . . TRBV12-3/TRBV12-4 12 CASSAGDQPQHF TGTGCCAGCAGTGCAGGGGATCAGCCCCAGCATTTT
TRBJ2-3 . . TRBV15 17 CATSRAGLGRSTDTQYF TGTGCCACCAGCAGAGCGGGGTTGGGCAGGAGCACAGATACGCAGTATTTT
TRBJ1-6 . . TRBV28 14 CASSFRSDNSPLHF TGTGCCAGCAGTTTTAGGTCAGATAATTCACCCCTCCACTTT
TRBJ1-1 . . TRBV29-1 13 CSVAQGGSTEAFF TGCAGCGTTGCACAGGGAGGATCCACTGAAGCTTTCTTT
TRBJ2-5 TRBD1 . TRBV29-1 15 CSVVGVGGGGETQYF TGCAGCGTTGTGGGGGTAGGGGGCGGAGGAGAGACCCAGTACTTC
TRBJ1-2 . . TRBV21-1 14 CASSISSGREGYTF TGTGCCAGCAGCATTTCATCAGGGAGGGAAGGCTACACCTTC
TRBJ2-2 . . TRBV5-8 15 CASSLAGLNTGELFF TGTGCCAGCAGTCTCGCGGGGCTCAACACCGGGGAGCTGTTTTTT
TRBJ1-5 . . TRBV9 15 CASSVGVSSNQPQHF TGTGCCAGCAGCGTGGGGGTAAGCAGCAATCAGCCCCAGCATTTT
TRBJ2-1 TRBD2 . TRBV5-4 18 CASSFGGSGGAIVNEQFF TGTGCCAGCAGCTTTGGAGGTAGCGGGGGGGCGATTGTCAATGAGCAGTTCTTC
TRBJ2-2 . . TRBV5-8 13 CASSFQGSGELFF TGTGCCAGCAGCTTCCAGGGCAGCGGGGAGCTGTTTTTT
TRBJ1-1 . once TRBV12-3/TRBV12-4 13 CASRFGDGTEAFF TGTGCCAGCCGGTTCGGGGATGGGACTGAAGCTTTCTTT